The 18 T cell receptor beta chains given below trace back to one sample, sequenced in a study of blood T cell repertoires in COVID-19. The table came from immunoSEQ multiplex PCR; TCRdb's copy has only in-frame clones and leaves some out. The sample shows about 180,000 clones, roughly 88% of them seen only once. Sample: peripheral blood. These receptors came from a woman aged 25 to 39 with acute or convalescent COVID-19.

The CDR3 here is CASSLTEGIGELFF. The CDR3 DNA is TGCGCCAGCAGCTTGACGGAGGGGATCGGGGAGCTGTTTTTT. The J gene is TRBJ2-2, the V gene TRBV5-1, with D possibly being TRBD2 (6 bases). V lost 1 base and J lost 7, with 11 bases in between. Germline V lookup: CDR1 SGHRS, CDR2 YFSETQ. The CDR3 contains 14 residues.

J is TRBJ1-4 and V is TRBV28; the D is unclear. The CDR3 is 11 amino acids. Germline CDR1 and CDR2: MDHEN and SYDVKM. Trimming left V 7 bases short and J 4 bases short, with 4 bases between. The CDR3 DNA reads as TGTGCCAGCACAGATAATGAAAAACTGTTTTTT. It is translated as CASTDNEKLFF.

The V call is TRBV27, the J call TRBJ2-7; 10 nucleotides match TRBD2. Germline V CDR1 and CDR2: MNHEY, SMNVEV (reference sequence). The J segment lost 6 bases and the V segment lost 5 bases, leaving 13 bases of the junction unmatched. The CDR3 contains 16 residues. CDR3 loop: CASSTIWKREGAEQYF. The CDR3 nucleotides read TGTGCCAGCAGTACGATCTGGAAGCGGGAGGGAGCCGAGCAGTACTTC.

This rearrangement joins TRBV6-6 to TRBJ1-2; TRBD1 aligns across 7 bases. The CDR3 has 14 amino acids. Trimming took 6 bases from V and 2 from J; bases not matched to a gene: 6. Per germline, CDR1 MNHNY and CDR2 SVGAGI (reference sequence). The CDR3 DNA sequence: TGTGCCAGCAGCCCCGGGACAGTCAACTATGGCTACACCTTC. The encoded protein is CASSPGTVNYGYTF.

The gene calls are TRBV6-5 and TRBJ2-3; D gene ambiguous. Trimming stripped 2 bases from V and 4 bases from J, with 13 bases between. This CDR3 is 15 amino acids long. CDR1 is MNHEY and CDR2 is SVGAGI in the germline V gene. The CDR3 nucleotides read TGTGCCAGCAGTTACCAAATTTCTATCCCAGATACGCAGTATTTT. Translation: CASSYQISIPDTQYF.

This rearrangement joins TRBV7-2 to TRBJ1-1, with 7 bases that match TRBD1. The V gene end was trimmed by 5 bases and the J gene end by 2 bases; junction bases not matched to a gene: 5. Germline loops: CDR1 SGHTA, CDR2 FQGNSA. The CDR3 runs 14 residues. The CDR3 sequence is CASSPDRANTEAFF. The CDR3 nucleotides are TGTGCCAGCAGCCCAGACAGGGCTAACACTGAAGCTTTCTTT.

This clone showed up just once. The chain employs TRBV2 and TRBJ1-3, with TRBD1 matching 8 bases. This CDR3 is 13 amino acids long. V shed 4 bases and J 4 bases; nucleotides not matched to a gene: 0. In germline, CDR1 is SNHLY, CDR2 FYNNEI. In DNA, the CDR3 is TGTGCCAGCAGTGGACAGGGGGGAAACACCATATATTTT. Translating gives CASSGQGGNTIYF.

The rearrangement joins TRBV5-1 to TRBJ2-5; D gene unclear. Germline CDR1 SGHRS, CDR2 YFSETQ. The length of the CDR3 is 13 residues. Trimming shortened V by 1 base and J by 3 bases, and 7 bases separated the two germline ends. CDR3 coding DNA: TGCGCCAGCAGCTTGATGTCAGAAGAGACCCAGTACTTC. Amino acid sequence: CASSLMSEETQYF.

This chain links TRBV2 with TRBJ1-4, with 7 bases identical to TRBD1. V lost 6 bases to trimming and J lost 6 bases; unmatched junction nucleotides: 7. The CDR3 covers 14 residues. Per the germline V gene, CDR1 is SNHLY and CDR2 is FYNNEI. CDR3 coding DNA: TGTGCCAGCAGATCAACAGGGGTGGATGAAAAACTGTTTTTT. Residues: CASRSTGVDEKLFF.

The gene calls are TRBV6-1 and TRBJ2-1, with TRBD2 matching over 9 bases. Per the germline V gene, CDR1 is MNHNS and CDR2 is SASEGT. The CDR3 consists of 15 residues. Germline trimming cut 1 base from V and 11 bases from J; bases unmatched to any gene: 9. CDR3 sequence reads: CASSEVVAGEKKQFF. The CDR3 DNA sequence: TGTGCCAGCAGTGAAGTTGTAGCGGGAGAAAAGAAGCAGTTCTTC.

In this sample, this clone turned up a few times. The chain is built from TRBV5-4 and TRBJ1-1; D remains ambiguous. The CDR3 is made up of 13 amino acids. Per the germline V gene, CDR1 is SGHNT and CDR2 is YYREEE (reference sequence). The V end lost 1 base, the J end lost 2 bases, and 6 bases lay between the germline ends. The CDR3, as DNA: TGTGCCAGCAGCTTGTCAGAAAACACTGAAGCTTTCTTT. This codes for CASSLSENTEAFF.

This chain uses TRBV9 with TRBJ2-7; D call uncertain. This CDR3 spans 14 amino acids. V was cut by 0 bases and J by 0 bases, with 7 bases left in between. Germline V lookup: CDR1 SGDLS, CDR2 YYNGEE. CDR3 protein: CASSVDWSSYEQYF. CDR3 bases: TGTGCCAGCAGCGTAGACTGGAGCTCCTACGAGCAGTACTTC.

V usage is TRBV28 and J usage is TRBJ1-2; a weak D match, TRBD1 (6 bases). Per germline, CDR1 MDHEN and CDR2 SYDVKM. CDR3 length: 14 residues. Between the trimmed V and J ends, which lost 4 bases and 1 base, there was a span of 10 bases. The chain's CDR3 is CASSSGHINYGYTF. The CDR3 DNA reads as TGTGCCAGCAGTTCGGGACACATTAACTATGGCTACACCTTC.

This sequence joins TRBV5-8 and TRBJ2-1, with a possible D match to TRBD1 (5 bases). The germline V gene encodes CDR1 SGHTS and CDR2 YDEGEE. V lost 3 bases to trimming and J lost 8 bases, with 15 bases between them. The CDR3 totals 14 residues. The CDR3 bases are TGTGCCAGCAGCTCATACGTTATAGGGGATGAGCAGTTCTTC. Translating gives CASSSYVIGDEQFF.

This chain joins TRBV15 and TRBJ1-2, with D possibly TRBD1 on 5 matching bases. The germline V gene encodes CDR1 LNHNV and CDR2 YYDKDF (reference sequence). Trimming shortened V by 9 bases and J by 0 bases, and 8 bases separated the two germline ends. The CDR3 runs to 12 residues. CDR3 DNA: TGTGCCACGGGGGGTCCTAACTATGGCTACACCTTC. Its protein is CATGGPNYGYTF.

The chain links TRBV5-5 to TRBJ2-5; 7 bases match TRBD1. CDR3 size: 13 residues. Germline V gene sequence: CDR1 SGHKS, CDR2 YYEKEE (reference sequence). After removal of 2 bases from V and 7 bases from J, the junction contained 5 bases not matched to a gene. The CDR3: CASSFQGETTQYF. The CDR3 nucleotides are TGTGCCAGCAGCTTTCAGGGGGAAACGACCCAGTACTTC.

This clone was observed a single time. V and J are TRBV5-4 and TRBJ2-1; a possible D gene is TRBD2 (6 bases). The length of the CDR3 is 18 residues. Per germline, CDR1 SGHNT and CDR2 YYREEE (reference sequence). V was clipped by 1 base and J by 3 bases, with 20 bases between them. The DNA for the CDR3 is TGTGCCAGCAGCTTGTTCCCTAGCGACAACCTCATCTACAATGAGCAGTTCTTC. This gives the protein CASSLFPSDNLIYNEQFF.

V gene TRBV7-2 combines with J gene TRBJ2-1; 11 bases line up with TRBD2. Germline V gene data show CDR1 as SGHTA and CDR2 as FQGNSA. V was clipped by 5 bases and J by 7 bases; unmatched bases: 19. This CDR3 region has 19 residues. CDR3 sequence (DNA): TGTGCCAGCAGCGCAACCGGGACTAGCGGACGGGGGGAAAGGAATGAGCAGTTCTTC. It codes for CASSATGTSGRGERNEQFF. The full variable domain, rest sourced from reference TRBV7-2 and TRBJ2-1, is GAGVSQSPSNKVTEKGKDVELRCDPISGHTALYWYRQSLGQGLEFLIYFQGNSAPDKSGLPSDRFSAERTGGSVSTLTIQRTQQEDSAVYLCASSATGTSGRGERNEQFFGPGTRLTVL.